This passage covers 21 T cell receptor beta chains from one sample sequenced in a study of blood T cell repertoires in COVID-19. The assay was immunoSEQ multiplex PCR, and TCRdb's table has in-frame clones only and misses some. The table shows over 250,000 clones, with around nine tenths occurring only once. Source material: PBMCs or T cells enriched from blood (not recorded which). These receptors were taken from a woman younger than 30 who had recovered from COVID-19.

The V and J genes are TRBV29-1 and TRBJ2-1; 7 bases map to TRBD1. The germline gives CDR1 SQVTM, CDR2 ANQGSEA. After removal of 0 bases from V and 0 bases from J, the junction contained 5 bases not matched to a gene. The length of the CDR3 is 16 residues. CDR3 nucleotides: TGCAGCGTTGAAGACGAGGACAGGTCCTCCTACAATGAGCAGTTCTTC. The encoded protein is CSVEDEDRSSYNEQFF.

V and J are TRBV5-6 and TRBJ1-1, with no clear D. Per germline, CDR1 SGHDT and CDR2 YYEEEE. CDR3 size: 12 residues. V lost 4 bases, J lost 8 bases, and 12 bases lay in between. CDR3 in amino acids: CASSQPGYEAFF. CDR3 DNA: TGTGCCAGCAGCCAACCGGGATACGAAGCTTTCTTT.

This CDR3 is CASSVGQADWYYEQYF. DNA for the CDR3: TGTGCCAGCAGCGTAGGCCAAGCGGACTGGTACTACGAGCAGTACTTC. The chain carries TRBV9 and TRBJ2-7, with D tentatively TRBD2 (5 bases). V gave up 0 bases and J gave up 3 bases, with 16 bases separating them. CDR1 SGDLS and CDR2 YYNGEE come from the germline V gene. This CDR3 contains 16 residues.

This chain joins TRBV27 and TRBJ1-3; 7 nucleotides line up with TRBD1. With V trimmed by 0 bases and J by 0 bases, 8 bases remained unmatched. The CDR3 covers 18 residues. CDR1 and CDR2 (germline): MNHEY, SMNVEV (reference sequence). CDR3 protein: CASSLSSPGQRSGNTIYF. The CDR3, as DNA: TGTGCCAGCAGTTTATCCTCCCCGGGACAGCGCTCTGGAAACACCATATATTTT.

This chain joins TRBV7-9 and TRBJ2-7; D may be TRBD2 (5 bases). This CDR3 spans 12 amino acids. Germline V gives CDR1 SEHNR, CDR2 FQNEAQ (reference sequence). V was cut by 5 bases and J by 4 bases, with 9 bases left in between. CDR3 sequence: CASSVDYYEQYF. The CDR3 DNA follows: TGTGCCAGCAGCGTAGACTATTACGAGCAGTACTTC. Filled out from reference TRBV7-9 and TRBJ2-7, the complete variable domain reads DTGVSQNPRHKITKRGQNVTFRCDPISEHNRLYWYRQTLGQGPEFLTYFQNEAQLEKSRLLSDRFSAERPKGSFSTLEIQRTEQGDSAMYLCASSVDYYEQYFGPGTRLTVT.

The chain is built from TRBV7-3 and TRBJ2-1, with 8 bases matching TRBD2. V was pared by 3 bases and J by 5 bases, with 3 bases of the junction left unmatched. Germline V lookup: CDR1 SGHTA, CDR2 FQGTGA. The CDR3 consists of 14 residues. The CDR3: CASSLGLVHNEQFF. The CDR3 nucleotides read TGTGCCAGCAGCTTGGGACTAGTCCACAATGAGCAGTTCTTC.

This clone is a singleton in its sample. The V gene is TRBV6-2 or TRBV6-3, the J gene TRBJ2-7; tentatively, D is TRBD1 (6 bases). The germline gives CDR1 MNHEY, CDR2 SVGEGT. This CDR3 is built from 14 residues. V was pared by 4 bases and J by 2 bases, with 12 bases between. The CDR3 region is CASSFQTGAYEQYF. In DNA form, the CDR3 reads TGTGCCAGCAGTTTTCAGACAGGAGCCTACGAGCAGTACTTC.

The chain has TRBV7-6 and TRBJ2-2; 8 bases are shared with TRBD2. The V gene end was trimmed by 1 base and the J gene end by 5 bases; junction bases not matched to a gene: 12. CDR3 size: 18 residues. Germline lookup yields CDR1 SGHVS and CDR2 FNYEAQ. This CDR3 reads CASSLEASGSQATGELFF. The CDR3, as DNA: TGTGCCAGCAGCTTAGAGGCTAGCGGGTCCCAGGCGACCGGGGAGCTGTTTTTT.

The chain joins TRBV10-3 to TRBJ1-1; no definite D call. The germline V gene has CDR1 ENHRY and CDR2 SYGVKD. Between the trimmed V and J ends, which lost 3 bases and 0 bases, there was a span of 11 bases. The CDR3 is 15 residues long. The CDR3 bases are TGTGCCATCAGTGAAGTCCGGGAGGTGAACACTGAAGCTTTCTTT. It encodes CAISEVREVNTEAFF.

This clone was counted a single time. The rearrangement joins TRBV2 to TRBJ2-6, with D possibly matching TRBD1 (5 bases). Germline V gene data show CDR1 as SNHLY and CDR2 as FYNNEI. This CDR3 comprises 15 residues. Trimming left V 6 bases short and J 0 bases short, with 9 bases between. The CDR3 here is CASRTGGSGANVLTF. CDR3 coding DNA: TGTGCCAGCAGAACAGGCGGCTCTGGGGCCAACGTCCTGACTTTC.

The chain has TRBV5-3 and TRBJ1-1; 9 nucleotides agree with TRBD1. TRBV5-3 is an open reading frame whose function is uncertain. J was trimmed by 4 bases and V by 4 bases; bases with no gene match: 5. The CDR3 totals 14 residues. The CDR3 DNA follows: TGTGCCAGAAGCAAGGGACAGGGTTGCACTGAAGCTTTCTTT. Protein sequence: CARSKGQGCTEAFF.

This clone has just a few counts. This rearrangement joins TRBV6-1 to TRBJ1-4; D possibly corresponds to TRBD1 (5 bases). CDR3 length: 13 amino acids. CDR1 is MNHNS and CDR2 is SASEGT in the germline V gene. V gave up 0 bases and J gave up 16 bases, with 15 bases separating them. The CDR3 region is CASSEALLRAPFF. The CDR3 DNA reads TGTGCCAGCAGTGAAGCGCTTCTCAGGGCACCGTTTTTT.

In its sample, this clone was seen once. The J gene is TRBJ1-1, the V gene TRBV5-1, with D possibly matching TRBD1 (5 bases). The CDR3 length is 17 residues. The ends were cut back, 4 bases at V and 3 bases at J, with 22 bases in the middle. Germline lookup yields CDR1 SGHRS and CDR2 YFSETQ. The CDR3 nucleotides read TGCGCCAGCAGCCCCCACTTCATGGGGGAGGGTGACACTGAAGCTTTCTTT. Translating it yields CASSPHFMGEGDTEAFF.

The rearrangement uses TRBV5-1 and TRBJ1-1; no clear D. V shed 2 bases and J shed 0 bases, with 8 bases lying between them. Germline V gives CDR1 SGHRS, CDR2 YFSETQ. This CDR3 comprises 14 residues. CDR3 DNA sequence: TGCGCCAGCAGCTTTGGGCTAATGAACACTGAAGCTTTCTTT. This encodes CASSFGLMNTEAFF. Supplemented by reference TRBV5-1 and TRBJ1-1, the full variable domain reads KAGVTQTPRYLIKTRGQQVTLSCSPISGHRSVSWYQQTPGQGLQFLFEYFSETQRNKGNFPGRFSGRQFSNSRSEMNVSTLELGDSALYLCASSFGLMNTEAFFGQGTRLTVV.

This chain uses TRBV20-1 with TRBJ2-5; TRBD2 matches at 12 bases. In germline, CDR1 is DFQATT, CDR2 SNEGSKA (reference sequence). This CDR3 is 15 amino acids long. The junction had 7 bases not matched to a gene; V was cut back by 3 bases and J by 5 bases. The CDR3 reads CSASIGLAGWETQYF. The CDR3, as DNA: TGCAGTGCTAGTATCGGACTAGCGGGGTGGGAGACCCAGTACTTC.

The chain combines TRBV10-2 with TRBJ1-3, with D unresolved. Per germline, CDR1 WSHSY and CDR2 SAAADI. The CDR3 contains 16 residues. V was trimmed by 0 bases and J by 2 bases, leaving 11 bases between them. CDR3 nucleotide sequence: TGCGCCAGCAGTGAGTCGCACAGTATCACTGGAAACACCATATATTTT. This translates into CASSESHSITGNTIYF.

This clone is a singleton in its sample. The chain employs TRBV4-1 and TRBJ2-2, with TRBD1 identical over 9 bases. Trimming at V came to 0 bases and at J to 6 bases, leaving 11 bases not matched to a gene. From germline, CDR1 is MGHRA and CDR2 YSYEKL. The CDR3 sequence is 18 residues long. In DNA form, the CDR3 reads TGCGCCAGCAGCCAAGATTCGTTACAGGGGGCCTTTCCCGGGGAGCTGTTTTTT. It yields the protein CASSQDSLQGAFPGELFF.

The genes are TRBV28 and TRBJ2-1; the D gene is possibly TRBD2 (6 bases). Germline CDR1 is MDHEN and CDR2 is SYDVKM. The CDR3 runs to 15 residues. V shed 1 base and J shed 5 bases, with 12 bases lying between them. This chain's CDR3 is CASSLFGRPDNEQFF. CDR3 DNA sequence: TGTGCCAGCAGTTTATTTGGGAGGCCTGACAATGAGCAGTTCTTC. The variable domain in full, completed from reference TRBV28 and TRBJ2-1, reads DVKVTQSSRYLVKRTGEKVFLECVQDMDHENMFWYRQDPGLGLRLIYFSYDVKMKEKGDIPEGYSVSREKKERFSLILESASTNQTSMYLCASSLFGRPDNEQFFGPGTRLTVL.

The chain combines TRBV30 with TRBJ2-3; 11 positions agree with TRBD2. The germline gives CDR1 GTSNPN, CDR2 SVGIG (reference sequence). This CDR3 is built from 18 residues. V lost 3 bases and J lost 4; bases outside the gene matches: 15. The CDR3 sequence: CAWSELLRTSGSPDTQYF. As DNA, the CDR3 is TGTGCCTGGAGCGAACTACTACGCACTAGCGGGAGCCCAGATACGCAGTATTTT.

The chain links TRBV30 to TRBJ2-7; 8 nucleotides match TRBD1. The CDR3 length is 12 residues. J lost 7 bases, V lost 5 bases, and 7 bases had no gene match. The germline V gene has CDR1 GTSNPN and CDR2 SVGIG (reference sequence). The CDR3 is CAWDRGSGEQYF. CDR3 DNA: TGTGCCTGGGACAGGGGCTCGGGTGAGCAGTACTTC.

V usage is TRBV5-5 and J usage is TRBJ2-3; 9 nucleotides line up with TRBD1. The CDR3 covers 16 residues. The germline gives CDR1 SGHKS, CDR2 YYEKEE (reference sequence). The V segment lost 3 bases and the J segment 2 bases; nucleotides outside the gene matches: 7. CDR3: CASSSGTGLLTDTQYF. The CDR3 DNA sequence: TGTGCCAGCAGCTCCGGGACAGGGCTCCTCACAGATACGCAGTATTTT.